One and the same sample provided the 12 T cell receptor beta chains below, sequenced in a study of response to subunit inactivated influenza vaccine. A single record per CDR3 protein comes from TCRdb applying MiXCR to the RT-PCR reads. The table records approximately 700,000 distinct CDR3 sequences, 15% to 17% of them present only once. Sequenced here: PBMCs from blood, sampled roughly 13 days after vaccination. These TCRs come from a man aged 50 or older who received an inactivated influenza vaccine.

This clonotype was recorded a few times. The chain uses TRBV6-2 or TRBV6-3 and TRBJ2-3, with D unclear. CDR3 length: 17 amino acids. V shed 6 bases and J shed 7 bases, with 26 bases lying between them. Per germline, CDR1 MNHEY and CDR2 SVGEGT. The CDR3 loop is CASSPGDRRAVSHTQYF. In DNA form, the CDR3 reads TGTGCCAGCAGCCCAGGCGATCGCCGTGCGGTTTCCCATACGCAGTATTTT.

This clonotype was seen only a few times. The CDR3 coding sequence is TGTGCCAGCAGACCCGGGAGGAACTATGGCTACACCTTC. Its translation: CASRPGRNYGYTF. The gene calls are TRBV7-9 and TRBJ1-2; D not certain. There are 13 residues in the CDR3. From germline, CDR1 is SEHNR and CDR2 FQNEAQ (reference sequence). V shed 6 bases and J shed 2 bases, with 10 bases lying between them.

This clonotype came up a few times. The gene calls are TRBV29-1 and TRBJ1-1; TRBD1 matches 10 bases. The CDR3 totals 15 residues. Germline V gene sequence: CDR1 SQVTM, CDR2 ANQGSEA. Trimming cost V 3 bases and J 7 bases; bases outside gene matches: 11. CDR3 in amino acids: CSVEGDRGRRSEAFF. In DNA form, the CDR3 reads TGCAGCGTTGAGGGAGACAGGGGGCGAAGGAGTGAAGCTTTCTTT.

This clonotype was picked up a small number of times. This chain links TRBV4-3 with TRBJ2-7; 7 bases fit TRBD2. The CDR3 consists of 17 residues. Per the germline V gene, CDR1 is LGHNA and CDR2 is YSLEER. V dropped 0 bases and J dropped 3; count of bases not matched to a gene: 11. CDR3 region: CASSQDYWRERDYEQYF. Here the CDR3 DNA reads TGCGCCAGCAGCCAAGATTACTGGCGAGAGCGGGACTACGAGCAGTACTTC.

This clonotype was seen a handful of times. This chain uses TRBV2 with TRBJ1-2, with TRBD1 identical over 8 bases. This CDR3 is 12 amino acids long. V shed 8 bases and J 2 bases; nucleotides not matched to a gene: 1. Germline-derived CDR1 and CDR2 are SNHLY and FYNNEI. The CDR3 nucleotides read TGTGCCAGCCGACAGGGGAACTATGGCTACACCTTC. Translated, it gives CASRQGNYGYTF.

This clonotype was seen at least ten times. J is TRBJ2-2 and V is TRBV29-1; TRBD2 is a possible D gene (6 bases). CDR1 is SQVTM, CDR2 ANQGSEA, per germline. The germline V and J ends were trimmed by 4 bases and 6 bases, with 12 bases remaining between them. The CDR3 totals 13 residues. CDR3 sequence: CSVVVLASGELFF. In DNA form, the CDR3 reads TGCAGCGTTGTGGTACTAGCCTCCGGGGAGCTGTTTTTT.

DNA for the CDR3: TGCGCCAGCAGCTCGCTAGGGACTAGCGGGAGGGCCTTGTCAGATACGCAGTATTTT. This sequence encodes CASSSLGTSGRALSDTQYF. The rearrangement uses TRBV5-1 and TRBJ2-3; 16 nucleotides agree with TRBD2. The CDR3 runs to 19 residues. CDR1 and CDR2 (germline): SGHRS, YFSETQ. V lost 3 bases, J lost 4 bases, and 11 bases stayed unmatched. Drawing the rest from reference TRBV5-1 and TRBJ2-3, the complete variable domain is KAGVTQTPRYLIKTRGQQVTLSCSPISGHRSVSWYQQTPGQGLQFLFEYFSETQRNKGNFPGRFSGRQFSNSRSEMNVSTLELGDSALYLCASSSLGTSGRALSDTQYFGPGTRLTVL.

This clonotype came up a few times. V usage is TRBV9 and J usage is TRBJ2-3; 11 bases are a match to TRBD2. This CDR3 comprises 15 residues. The V segment lost 3 bases and the J segment 1 base; nucleotides outside the gene matches: 1. Germline CDR1 reads SGDLS; CDR2 reads YYNGEE. CDR3 in amino acids: CASSAGLAGTDTQYF. The CDR3 nucleotides read TGTGCCAGCAGCGCGGGACTAGCGGGCACAGATACGCAGTATTTT.

The chain employs TRBV28 and TRBJ1-4, with TRBD1 matching over 7 bases. Germline V gene lookup returns CDR1 MDHEN and CDR2 SYDVKM. V gave up 4 bases and J gave up 3 bases; unmatched junction bases: 11. This CDR3 region has 17 residues. CDR3 sequence: CASSWTGHPPSNEKLFF. The CDR3 bases are TGTGCCAGCAGTTGGACAGGACATCCCCCCTCTAATGAAAAACTGTTTTTT.

This clonotype was counted at least ten times. The rearrangement joins TRBV7-2 to TRBJ2-3, with TRBD2 matching 8 bases. Unmatched junction bases numbered 9, after V lost 2 bases and J lost 2 bases. The CDR3 spans 17 residues. CDR1 is SGHTA and CDR2 is FQGNSA in the germline V gene. The CDR3 region is CASSLRGIAGYTDTQYF. In DNA form, the CDR3 reads TGTGCCAGCAGCTTACGAGGAATAGCGGGGTACACAGATACGCAGTATTTT. Full variable domain (missing parts from reference TRBV7-2 and TRBJ2-3): GAGVSQSPSNKVTEKGKDVELRCDPISGHTALYWYRQSLGQGLEFLIYFQGNSAPDKSGLPSDRFSAERTGGSVSTLTIQRTQQEDSAVYLCASSLRGIAGYTDTQYFGPGTRLTVL.

This clonotype was observed a few times. The chain joins TRBV12-3 or TRBV12-4 to TRBJ2-7; TRBD1 aligns across 7 bases. The CDR3 runs 16 residues. The trim removed 6 bases at V and 3 bases at J, leaving 14 bases unmatched. CDR3: CASSLPRQGPSYEQYF. The CDR3 DNA follows: TGTGCCAGCAGCCTCCCGAGACAGGGTCCCAGCTACGAGCAGTACTTC.

Points on this clonotype: At one of its ends the junction is not consistent with the germline gene, which may arise from a read error. The J gene is TRBJ2-7, the V gene TRBV7-9; TRBD1 matches 9 bases. Germline values: CDR1 SEHNR, CDR2 FQNEAQ (reference sequence). The CDR3 totals 15 residues. The CDR3 DNA reads as TGTGCCAGCAGCTTACCCAGGACAGGGGACTACGGGCAGTACTTC. Translation gives CASSLPRTGDYGQYF.